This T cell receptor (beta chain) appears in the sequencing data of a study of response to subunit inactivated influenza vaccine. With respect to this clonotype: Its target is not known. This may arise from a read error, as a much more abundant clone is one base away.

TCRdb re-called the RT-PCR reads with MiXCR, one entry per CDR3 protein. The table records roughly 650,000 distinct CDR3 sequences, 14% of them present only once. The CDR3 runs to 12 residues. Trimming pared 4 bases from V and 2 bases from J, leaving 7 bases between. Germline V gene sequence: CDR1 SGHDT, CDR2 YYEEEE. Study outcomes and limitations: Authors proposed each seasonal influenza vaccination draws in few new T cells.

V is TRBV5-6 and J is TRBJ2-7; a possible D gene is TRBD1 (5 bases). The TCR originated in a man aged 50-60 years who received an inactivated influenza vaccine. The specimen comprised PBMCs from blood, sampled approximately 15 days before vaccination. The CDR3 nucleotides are TGTGCCAGCAGCCGACAGACCTACGAGCAGTACTTC. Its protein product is CASSRQTYEQYF.